The 10 T cell receptor beta chains below come from one sample, sequenced in a study of CD8+ T cells in alopecia areata. The treatment is: oral pan-JAK inhibitor, 5-10 mg twice daily. Extraction and reverse transcription of RNA yielded cDNA as the sequencing template. Only in-frame clones appear in the TCRdb table, and some are missing; sequencing was by immunoSEQ multiplex PCR. The sample records over 95,000 clones, around 55% being singletons. The material was CD8+ T cells sorted from blood, obtained at week 4, from a patient treated with tofacitinib. Receptor source: a human donor with alopecia areata.

This chain links TRBV7-9 with TRBJ2-5; D is unresolved. CDR1 SEHNR and CDR2 FQNEAQ come from the germline V gene (reference sequence). This CDR3 spans 15 amino acids. The V gene lost 1 base and the J gene lost 5 bases, with 14 bases spanning the gap. CDR3 residues: CASSLVGGPAETQYF. Written as DNA, the CDR3 is TGTGCCAGCAGCTTAGTAGGCGGACCCGCGGAGACCCAGTACTTC.

This clone was counted a single time. The rearrangement uses TRBV7-2 and TRBJ2-1, with 13 bases identical to TRBD2. Germline V gene data show CDR1 as SGHTA and CDR2 as FQGNSA. J was trimmed by 2 bases and V by 5 bases; bases with no gene match: 9. The CDR3 has 18 amino acids. The CDR3 sequence is CASSHRPGLAGTYNEQFF. DNA for the CDR3: TGTGCCAGCAGCCACAGACCGGGACTAGCGGGGACCTACAATGAGCAGTTCTTC.

J is TRBJ2-7 and V is TRBV29-1, with D uncertain. The CDR3 extends over 12 amino acids. Trimming pared 1 base from V and 1 base from J, leaving 5 bases between. Germline V gene sequence: CDR1 SQVTM, CDR2 ANQGSEA. As DNA, the CDR3 is TGCAGCGTTGAAGCGGAATCCTACGAGCAGTACTTC. Residues: CSVEAESYEQYF.

The rearrangement links TRBV28 to TRBJ2-4, with TRBD1 as a possible D gene (5 bases). This CDR3 is 13 amino acids long. V lost 8 bases and J 0 bases, leaving 8 bases between the germline ends. The V gene's germline CDR1 is MDHEN and CDR2 SYDVKM. CDR3: CASQGLAKNIQYF. In DNA form, the CDR3 reads TGTGCCAGCCAGGGTCTAGCCAAAAACATTCAGTACTTC.

This clone has only one observation. The chain combines TRBV7-9 with TRBJ2-2, with 8 bases identical to TRBD1. The germline V gene encodes CDR1 SEHNR and CDR2 FQNEAQ (reference sequence). CDR3 length equals 16 residues. V gave up 5 bases and J gave up 6 bases; unmatched junction bases: 11. The CDR3 DNA is TGTGCCAGCAGCCTAATGACAGGGGTTTTCGCCGGGGAGCTGTTTTTT. Translation: CASSLMTGVFAGELFF.

The V call is TRBV2, the J call TRBJ2-1; 7 positions agree with TRBD2. Germline-derived CDR1 and CDR2 are SNHLY and FYNNEI. V was pared by 8 bases and J by 4 bases, with 11 bases of the junction left unmatched. CDR3 length equals 15 residues. CDR3: CASDTGTTNYNEQFF. The DNA for the CDR3 is TGTGCCAGCGACACCGGGACTACCAATTACAATGAGCAGTTCTTC. The entire variable domain, with the rest obtained from reference TRBV2 and TRBJ2-1, is as follows: EPEVTQTPSHQVTQMGQEVILRCVPISNHLYFYWYRQILGQKVEFLVSFYNNEISEKSEIFDDQFSVERPDGSNFTLKIRSTKLEDSAMYFCASDTGTTNYNEQFFGPGTRLTVL.

The V and J genes are TRBV29-1 and TRBJ2-7; no definite D call. This CDR3 has 12 amino acids. Germline CDR1 and CDR2: SQVTM and ANQGSEA. Trimming stripped 5 bases from V and 3 bases from J, with 11 bases between. As DNA, the CDR3 is TGCAGCGTTTTAATCTTCCACTACGAGCAGTACTTC. Translation: CSVLIFHYEQYF.

The chain is built from TRBV29-1 and TRBJ2-7, with D perhaps TRBD1 (6 bases). Trimming removed 0 bases from V and 4 bases from J, with 7 bases in between. The CDR3 length is 12 residues. The germline V gene has CDR1 SQVTM and CDR2 ANQGSEA. The CDR3 coding sequence is TGCAGCGTTGAAGACGGACAGTACGAGCAGTACTTC. The encoded protein is CSVEDGQYEQYF.

This chain connects TRBV4-1 to TRBJ1-2, with D perhaps matching TRBD1 (5 bases). Trimming took 2 bases from V and 4 from J, leaving 8 bases between them. Per the germline V gene, CDR1 is MGHRA and CDR2 is YSYEKL. The CDR3 loop spans 13 amino acids. The CDR3 bases are TGCGCCAGCAGCCAACAGGGTAGCTATGGCTACACCTTC. Its translation is CASSQQGSYGYTF.

The genes are TRBV5-4 and TRBJ2-7; 9 bases are a match to TRBD1. CDR1 is SGHNT, CDR2 YYREEE, per germline (reference sequence). CDR3 size: 14 residues. The junction had 7 bases not matched to a gene; V was cut back by 4 bases and J by 5 bases. CDR3 amino acids: CASSRRGQGDEQYF. CDR3 nucleotide sequence: TGTGCCAGCAGCCGCAGGGGACAGGGTGACGAGCAGTACTTC.